This entry features one T cell receptor (beta chain) sequence. The data are from a study of T cells after yellow fever vaccination. From the 5' RACE reads, TCRdb called clonotypes with MiXCR, one entry per CDR3 protein. This table has just under 600,000 distinct CDR3 sequences, about 13% appearing once. The CDR3 contains 17 residues. Germline CDR1 reads LNHDA; CDR2 reads SQIVND (reference sequence). Trimming took 5 bases from V and 8 from J, leaving 25 bases between them. The receptor comes from a man aged 25-40 years who received the YFV17D yellow fever vaccine. The material was PBMCs, obtained on the day of the yellow fever booster vaccination. The chain has TRBV19 and TRBJ2-1, with D possibly matching TRBD2 (5 bases). CDR3 in DNA: TGTGCCAGTAGTTTGGGTTTAACTAGTTCCGCCTGGGATGAGCAGTTCTTC. Protein: CASSLGLTSSAWDEQFF.